The 28 T cell receptor beta chains below come from one sample, sequenced in a study of cytomegalovirus exposure and HLA in healthy donors. Only in-frame clones appear in the TCRdb table, and some are missing; sequencing was by immunoSEQ multiplex PCR. The sample shows about 160,000 clones, around 85% of them seen only once. Sequencing was done on a sample of PBMCs. These receptor sequences come from a young woman in good health and CMV-seronegative.

As concerns this clone: The junction departs from germline at one end; a sequencing error may be responsible. The genes are TRBV6-5 and TRBJ1-2; TRBD1 agrees at 9 bases. The CDR3 loop spans 12 amino acids. From germline, CDR1 is MNHEY and CDR2 SVGAGI. CDR3 sequence (DNA): TGTGCCAGCAGTTACAGGACAGGGGCCTTTTACTTC. Amino acids: CASSYRTGAFYF.

The chain employs TRBV6-5 and TRBJ1-2; possible D gene TRBD1, 5 bases. With 6 bases removed from V and 3 bases from J, the gap between germline ends came to 17 bases. The germline gives CDR1 MNHEY, CDR2 SVGAGI. The CDR3 contains 15 residues. The CDR3 bases are TGTGCCAGCAGCCCTATCTTGGGGGGTGACTATGGCTACACCTTC. This encodes CASSPILGGDYGYTF.

The chain carries TRBV6-5 and TRBJ2-3; D unresolved. The CDR3 is made up of 16 amino acids. Trimming removed 2 bases from V and 5 bases from J, with 17 bases in between. The germline V gene encodes CDR1 MNHEY and CDR2 SVGAGI. The CDR3 spells CASSYTKRTDGDTQYF. CDR3 bases: TGTGCCAGCAGTTACACAAAACGGACCGACGGAGATACGCAGTATTTT.

This rearrangement joins TRBV5-1 to TRBJ1-1, with 11 bases aligning to TRBD1. Germline trimming cut 4 bases from V and 4 bases from J; bases unmatched to any gene: 6. The CDR3 totals 15 residues. Germline V gene data show CDR1 as SGHRS and CDR2 as YFSETQ. The CDR3 loop reads CASSRDGTGGTEAFF. The CDR3 DNA follows: TGCGCCAGCAGCCGGGACGGGACAGGGGGCACTGAAGCTTTCTTT.

The rearrangement links TRBV11-2 to TRBJ2-1; TRBD1 matches at 9 bases. Germline V CDR1 and CDR2: SGHAT, FQNNGV. V dropped 5 bases and J dropped 4; count of bases not matched to a gene: 6. This CDR3 is 15 amino acids long. As DNA, the CDR3 is TGTGCCAGCAGCCTGACAGGGGGGGAATACAATGAGCAGTTCTTC. Amino acids: CASSLTGGEYNEQFF.

The chain couples TRBV7-6 to TRBJ2-7, with D possibly TRBD1 on 5 matching bases. V was cut by 1 base and J by 5 bases, with 12 bases left in between. Germline values: CDR1 SGHVS, CDR2 FNYEAQ. CDR3 size: 14 residues. The CDR3 protein is CASSLDRAGHEQYF. The CDR3 region has the DNA TGTGCCAGCAGCTTAGATAGGGCAGGGCACGAGCAGTACTTC.

The chain recombines TRBV5-4 with TRBJ2-1; no reliable D call. CDR1 and CDR2 from the germline V gene are SGHNT and YYREEE (reference sequence). The CDR3 totals 16 residues. Trimming took 0 bases from V and 10 from J, leaving 20 bases between them. Here the CDR3 DNA reads TGTGCCAGCAGCTTGGTGGGGTTCGGTGGTCTTAGGGAGCAGTTCTTC. Amino acids: CASSLVGFGGLREQFF.

The chain links TRBV9 to TRBJ2-7; possible D gene TRBD2, 5 bases. CDR3 length equals 14 residues. The V and J ends lost 0 bases and 3 bases respectively, with 10 bases between them. Germline assignment: CDR1 SGDLS and CDR2 YYNGEE. In nucleotides, the CDR3 is TGTGCCAGCAGCGTAGAACTAGAAAACTACGAGCAGTACTTC. Protein: CASSVELENYEQYF. The full variable domain, in which reference TRBV9 and TRBJ2-7 provide the parts outside the CDR3, is DSGVTQTPKHLITATGQRVTLRCSPRSGDLSVYWYQQSLDQGLQFLIQYYNGEERAKGNILERFSAQQFPDLHSELNLSSLELGDSALYFCASSVELENYEQYFGPGTRLTVT.

The chain links TRBV7-9 to TRBJ2-1; 13 bases are shared with TRBD2. With V trimmed by 0 bases and J by 9 bases, 5 bases remained unmatched. This CDR3 has 16 residues. Germline values: CDR1 SEHNR, CDR2 FQNEAQ (reference sequence). The CDR3 loop reads CASSLALRTSGSEQFF. Written as DNA, the CDR3 is TGTGCCAGCAGCTTAGCGCTTAGGACTAGCGGGAGTGAGCAGTTCTTC. The entire variable domain, with the rest obtained from reference TRBV7-9 and TRBJ2-1, is as follows: DTGVSQNPRHKITKRGQNVTFRCDPISEHNRLYWYRQTLGQGPEFLTYFQNEAQLEKSRLLSDRFSAERPKGSFSTLEIQRTEQGDSAMYLCASSLALRTSGSEQFFGPGTRLTVL.

V gene TRBV4-2 combines with J gene TRBJ1-2; D may be TRBD1 (5 bases). Between the trimmed V and J ends, which lost 0 bases and 2 bases, there was a span of 10 bases. Germline assignment: CDR1 LGHNA and CDR2 YNFKEQ. The CDR3 covers 15 residues. CDR3 coding DNA: TGTGCCAGCAGCCAAGATCGGGGGACCAACTATGGCTACACCTTC. It specifies CASSQDRGTNYGYTF.

V is TRBV12-5 and J is TRBJ1-5; D possibly corresponds to TRBD1 (5 bases). CDR1 and CDR2 from the germline V gene are LGHNT and FRNRAP. The CDR3 extends over 17 amino acids. The V and J ends lost 0 bases and 3 bases respectively, with 15 bases between them. Here the CDR3 reads CASGLVPNGGNNQPQHF. The CDR3 nucleotides are TGTGCTAGTGGTTTGGTGCCAAACGGGGGGAACAATCAGCCCCAGCATTTT.

V gene TRBV5-6 combines with J gene TRBJ2-1; D is ambiguous. Germline V gene lookup returns CDR1 SGHDT and CDR2 YYEEEE. V lost 0 bases to trimming and J lost 0 bases, with 7 bases between them. CDR3 length: 15 residues. CDR3 DNA: TGTGCCAGCAGCTTGGGGGCTAGCTCCTACAATGAGCAGTTCTTC. Protein product: CASSLGASSYNEQFF.

This chain joins TRBV9 and TRBJ2-6, with no clear D. The length of the CDR3 is 15 residues. Trimming pared 1 base from V and 0 bases from J, leaving 5 bases between. CDR1 is SGDLS, CDR2 YYNGEE, per germline. CDR3 residues: CASSVRASGANVLTF. CDR3 DNA sequence: TGTGCCAGCAGCGTAAGGGCCTCTGGGGCCAACGTCCTGACTTTC.

The CDR3 loop reads CASSSGTYGYTF. In DNA, the CDR3 is TGTGCCAGCAGTTCCGGGACCTATGGCTACACCTTC. This rearrangement joins TRBV2 to TRBJ1-2; TRBD1 might be the D (5 bases). The V end was cut by 5 bases, the J end by 4 bases, with 8 bases between. The germline gives CDR1 SNHLY, CDR2 FYNNEI. This CDR3 is built from 12 residues.

V is TRBV19 and J is TRBJ1-3, with D uncertain. Trimming took 0 bases from V and 0 from J, leaving 12 bases between them. Germline V gives CDR1 LNHDA, CDR2 SQIVND (reference sequence). The length of the CDR3 is 17 residues. The CDR3 loop reads CASSIEAGRGSGNTIYF. The CDR3 nucleotides read TGTGCCAGTAGTATAGAGGCAGGTAGAGGCTCTGGAAACACCATATATTTT.

The J gene is TRBJ1-2, the V gene TRBV29-1; D gene ambiguous. CDR1 and CDR2 (germline): SQVTM, ANQGSEA. V was clipped by 4 bases and J by 8 bases, with 23 bases between them. The CDR3 consists of 15 residues. CDR3 coding DNA: TGCAGCGTTGCCAACCGGAGGGCCCTGGGGAGAGGCTACACCTTC. Its translation: CSVANRRALGRGYTF. The full variable domain, with the rest looked up from reference TRBV29-1 and TRBJ1-2, is SAVISQKPSRDICQRGTSLTIQCQVDSQVTMMFWYRQQPGQSLTLIATANQGSEATYESGFVIDKFPISRPNLTFSTLTVSNMSPEDSSIYLCSVANRRALGRGYTFGSGTRLTVV.

The chain recombines TRBV5-4 with TRBJ2-5; TRBD1 matches at 8 bases. After removal of 4 bases from V and 0 bases from J, the junction contained 5 bases not matched to a gene. The length of the CDR3 is 15 residues. Germline V CDR1 and CDR2: SGHNT, YYREEE (reference sequence). CDR3 region: CASSASTGDQETQYF. DNA for the CDR3: TGTGCCAGCAGCGCATCGACAGGGGACCAAGAGACCCAGTACTTC. Drawing the rest from reference TRBV5-4 and TRBJ2-5, the complete variable domain is ETGVTQSPTHLIKTRGQQVTLRCSSQSGHNTVSWYQQALGQGPQFIFQYYREEENGRGNFPPRFSGLQFPNYSSELNVNALELDDSALYLCASSASTGDQETQYFGPGTRLLVL.

The chain combines TRBV7-9 with TRBJ2-1; the match to TRBD2 covers 11 bases. V trimming: 5 bases; J trimming: 4 bases; junction bases outside the gene matches: 10. Germline V gene data show CDR1 as SEHNR and CDR2 as FQNEAQ (reference sequence). CDR3 length equals 17 residues. CDR3 loop: CASSEPPRLAGYNEQFF. CDR3 DNA sequence: TGTGCCAGCAGCGAACCCCCTCGACTAGCGGGATACAATGAGCAGTTCTTC.

The chain carries TRBV7-9 and TRBJ1-1; the match to TRBD1 covers 8 bases. The CDR3 is 14 amino acids. With 3 bases clipped from V and 3 bases from J, the junction kept 3 bases outside the gene matches. CDR1 SEHNR and CDR2 FQNEAQ come from the germline V gene (reference sequence). The chain's CDR3 is CASSFAGGYTEAFF. The DNA for the CDR3 is TGTGCCAGCAGCTTTGCAGGGGGCTACACTGAAGCTTTCTTT.

The rearrangement joins TRBV9 to TRBJ2-4, with 10 bases that match TRBD1. The CDR3 covers 16 residues. Germline V gene sequence: CDR1 SGDLS, CDR2 YYNGEE. The trim removed 3 bases at V and 6 bases at J, leaving 9 bases unmatched. CDR3 sequence: CASSEPKTGGSNIQYF. CDR3 coding DNA: TGTGCCAGCAGCGAACCCAAGACAGGGGGCTCAAACATTCAGTACTTC.

The J gene is TRBJ2-7, the V gene TRBV4-3, with 9 bases lining up with TRBD1. The CDR3 loop spans 16 amino acids. The V and J ends lost 4 bases and 6 bases, in that order; junction bases with no gene match: 13. CDR1 is LGHNA and CDR2 is YSLEER in the germline V gene. CDR3: CASSLRPGQGEFEQYF. The CDR3 nucleotides read TGCGCCAGCAGCCTCAGACCGGGACAGGGAGAGTTCGAGCAGTACTTC.

The chain joins TRBV11-2 to TRBJ2-1; maybe TRBD2 (5 bases). In germline, CDR1 is SGHAT, CDR2 FQNNGV. Trimming removed 4 bases from V and 8 bases from J, with 9 bases in between. The CDR3 length is 12 residues. The CDR3 DNA sequence: TGTGCCAGCAGCTGGAGGATGGATGAGCAGTTCTTC. This encodes CASSWRMDEQFF.

This chain joins TRBV5-8 and TRBJ1-5; no clear D gene. The length of the CDR3 is 14 residues. V was pared by 4 bases and J by 4 bases, with 12 bases between. Germline V gene data show CDR1 as SGHTS and CDR2 as YDEGEE. CDR3 DNA sequence: TGTGCCAGCAGCCCCTGGGGTCCTAATCAGCCCCAGCATTTT. This sequence encodes CASSPWGPNQPQHF.

The CDR3 nucleotides are TGTGCCAGCAGTTTATTTGGGGGCGCGGGTGAAAAACTGTTTTTT. Encoded protein: CASSLFGGAGEKLFF. The chain has TRBV28 and TRBJ1-4, with D possibly being TRBD1 (6 bases). The V end was cut by 1 base, the J end by 7 bases, with 13 bases between. Germline V gene lookup returns CDR1 MDHEN and CDR2 SYDVKM. The CDR3 sequence is 15 residues long.

The genes are TRBV5-6 and TRBJ1-2; D remains unclear. Trimming removed 1 base from V and 0 bases from J, with 13 bases in between. CDR1 and CDR2 from the germline V gene are SGHDT and YYEEEE. CDR3 size: 16 residues. The CDR3 region has the DNA TGTGCCAGCAGCTTGAGTGGTGCAGTGACTAACTATGGCTACACCTTC. Its translation is CASSLSGAVTNYGYTF.

The rearrangement joins TRBV2 to TRBJ2-7, with TRBD1 matching 8 bases. The CDR3 has 14 residues. The ends lost 4 bases at V and 2 bases at J; junction bases unmatched: 4. CDR1 SNHLY and CDR2 FYNNEI come from the germline V gene. CDR3 loop: CASSGETGAYEQYF. CDR3 nucleotide sequence: TGTGCCAGCAGTGGAGAGACAGGGGCCTACGAGCAGTACTTC.

This clone was recorded once. The chain has TRBV5-6 and TRBJ2-3; no clear D gene. Germline V gene sequence: CDR1 SGHDT, CDR2 YYEEEE. The CDR3 runs to 16 residues. The V and J ends lost 1 base and 4 bases respectively, with 16 bases between them. CDR3 nucleotide sequence: TGTGCCAGCAGCTTGTTTCTTGGGCCTGGAGCAGATACGCAGTATTTT. This gives the protein CASSLFLGPGADTQYF.

This clone was detected many times. The chain couples TRBV10-1 to TRBJ2-1; the D gene could be TRBD1 or TRBD2 (8 bases each). The ends were cut back, 7 bases at V and 6 bases at J, with 16 bases in the middle. CDR3 length: 14 residues. In germline, CDR1 is WNHNN, CDR2 SYGVQD (reference sequence). The CDR3 nucleotides read TGCGCCAGCATCACAGGGGGGACTAGCAATGAGCAGTTCTTC. This codes for CASITGGTSNEQFF.